The 19 T cell receptor beta chains given below trace back to one sample, sequenced in a study of beta chain features in type 1 diabetes. Reverse transcribing all isolated RNA meant expressed TCRB transcripts were sequenced. Sequenced by immunoSEQ multiplex PCR; TCRdb stores in-frame clones only, minus some. The sample consists of 130,000 to 150,000 clones, 9% to 9.5% of them appearing once. The sample was central memory CD4+ T cells from blood. Source of these receptors: a man aged 18 to 35 in good health.

This chain joins TRBV7-2 and TRBJ2-7; 7 positions match TRBD1. The V gene end was trimmed by 5 bases and the J gene end by 2 bases; junction bases not matched to a gene: 9. Germline V gene data show CDR1 as SGHTA and CDR2 as FQGNSA. This CDR3 comprises 15 residues. This CDR3 is CASSLSGTDPYEQYF. The CDR3 nucleotides read TGTGCCAGCAGCCTTTCCGGGACAGATCCCTACGAGCAGTACTTC.

V is TRBV19 and J is TRBJ2-7, with 8 bases identical to TRBD1. CDR1 is LNHDA, CDR2 SQIVND, per germline (reference sequence). The CDR3 consists of 13 residues. With 5 bases clipped from V and 1 base from J, the junction kept 1 base outside the gene matches. CDR3 sequence: CASSGQGSYEQYF. CDR3 bases: TGTGCCAGTAGTGGACAGGGATCCTACGAGCAGTACTTC.

The chain recombines TRBV7-9 with TRBJ2-1; 9 bases match TRBD1. CDR1 is SEHNR and CDR2 is FQNEAQ in the germline V gene (reference sequence). The CDR3 consists of 16 residues. The J segment lost 4 bases and the V segment lost 4 bases, leaving 8 bases of the junction unmatched. Written as DNA, the CDR3 is TGTGCCAGCAGCTCACAATTACAGGGGGCGTACAATGAGCAGTTCTTC. Residues: CASSSQLQGAYNEQFF.

DNA of the CDR3: TGTGCCAGCAGCTTCCCGACAGGGGCACACATTCAGTACTTC. Translation gives CASSFPTGAHIQYF. The chain joins TRBV11-2 to TRBJ2-4; 8 bases line up with TRBD1. The CDR3 has 14 amino acids. Germline CDR1 SGHAT, CDR2 FQNNGV. J lost 8 bases, V lost 3 bases, and 6 bases had no gene match.

This clone was seen repeatedly, ten times or more. V and J are TRBV23-1 and TRBJ2-6; no reliable D call. TRBV23-1 is noted as an ORF with a role that remains uncertain. The length of the CDR3 is 15 residues. V was pared by 1 base and J by 0 bases, with 4 bases between. CDR3 bases: TGCGCCAGCAGTCAATGTAGCTCTGGGGCCAACGTCCTGACTTTC. Encoded protein: CASSQCSSGANVLTF.

This chain uses TRBV5-1 with TRBJ1-1; no definite D call. Germline CDR1 reads SGHRS; CDR2 reads YFSETQ. The CDR3 sequence is 14 residues long. V lost 4 bases to trimming and J lost 2 bases, with 12 bases between them. DNA of the CDR3: TGCGCCAGCAGCCAGGAGGACCCTAACACTGAAGCTTTCTTT. This sequence encodes CASSQEDPNTEAFF.

The chain has TRBV6-5 and TRBJ2-5, with D perhaps TRBD1 (5 bases). Germline V gene lookup returns CDR1 MNHEY and CDR2 SVGAGI. V lost 6 bases to trimming and J lost 5 bases, with 16 bases between them. This CDR3 has 14 amino acids. The CDR3 spells CASSKRQTWETQYF. The CDR3 nucleotides are TGTGCCAGCAGCAAGAGACAGACCTGGGAGACCCAGTACTTC.

V usage is TRBV27 and J usage is TRBJ2-7; TRBD2 is a possible D gene (6 bases). CDR3 size: 15 residues. V lost 6 bases to trimming and J lost 3 bases, with 18 bases between them. Germline V gives CDR1 MNHEY, CDR2 SMNVEV (reference sequence). CDR3 DNA sequence: TGTGCCAGCAGCCTCCGCCGGGACTGGAACTACGAGCAGTACTTC. The encoded protein is CASSLRRDWNYEQYF.

The chain couples TRBV18 to TRBJ2-3, with TRBD1 matching 8 bases. This CDR3 has 16 amino acids. The V segment lost 5 bases and the J segment 3 bases; nucleotides outside the gene matches: 10. Germline-derived CDR1 and CDR2 are KGHSH and LQKENI. CDR3 coding DNA: TGTGCCAGCTCATCTACGACAGGGGTTGGAACAGATACGCAGTATTTT. Translating gives CASSSTTGVGTDTQYF.

This clone was seen only a few times. This chain links TRBV4-3 with TRBJ2-3, with no clear D. In germline, CDR1 is LGHNA, CDR2 YSLEER. There are 15 residues in the CDR3. With 0 bases removed from V and 4 bases from J, the gap between germline ends came to 11 bases. The CDR3 spells CASSQDSLVADTQYF. The CDR3 DNA reads as TGCGCCAGCAGCCAAGATAGTCTAGTCGCAGATACGCAGTATTTT.

This clone was detected only a few times. The CDR3 region is CASRDSGGRTDTQYF. CDR3 in DNA: TGTGCCAGCAGGGATAGCGGGGGGCGCACAGATACGCAGTATTTT. V is TRBV6-5 and J is TRBJ2-3, with 10 bases matching TRBD2. Losses at the gene ends were 6 bases for V and 1 base for J; bases not matched to a gene: 4. This CDR3 comprises 15 residues. Germline V lookup: CDR1 MNHEY, CDR2 SVGAGI.

The rearrangement joins TRBV25-1 to TRBJ2-3; possibly TRBD2 for D (6 bases). The length of the CDR3 is 14 residues. Germline V gene data show CDR1 as MGHDK and CDR2 as SYGVNS. V lost 4 bases and J 2 bases, leaving 10 bases between the germline ends. CDR3 coding DNA: TGTGCCAGCAGTGGGGGACTTTCCACAGATACGCAGTATTTT. Translated: CASSGGLSTDTQYF.

The rearrangement uses TRBV30 and TRBJ1-5, with D perhaps TRBD1 (5 bases). Germline V gene lookup returns CDR1 GTSNPN and CDR2 SVGIG (reference sequence). V lost 2 bases and J lost 2, with 19 bases in between. The CDR3 spans 17 residues. CDR3 nucleotide sequence: TGTGCCTGGAGTATTTACCATCCTAGGGGTGGCAATCAGCCCCAGCATTTT. Amino acid sequence: CAWSIYHPRGGNQPQHF.

This clone has more than one count but fewer than ten. The chain recombines TRBV7-8 with TRBJ2-1; TRBD1 matches 11 bases. There are 18 residues in the CDR3. Germline values: CDR1 SGHVS, CDR2 FQNEAQ. V shed 5 bases, J shed 0 bases, and the junction held 9 bases outside the gene matches. CDR3: CASSKAGTGGSSYNEQFF. In DNA, the CDR3 is TGTGCCAGCAGCAAAGCCGGGACAGGGGGAAGCTCCTACAATGAGCAGTTCTTC.

This chain links TRBV19 with TRBJ2-5; D is ambiguous. Germline CDR1 and CDR2: LNHDA and SQIVND (reference sequence). This CDR3 region has 14 residues. Trimming removed 3 bases from V and 7 bases from J, with 15 bases in between. CDR3 loop: CASSISGPSGTQYF. As DNA, the CDR3 is TGTGCCAGTAGTATTTCCGGTCCCTCCGGGACCCAGTACTTC.

The chain links TRBV28 to TRBJ1-4; a possible D gene is TRBD1 (5 bases). The CDR3 extends over 13 amino acids. Trimming cost V 3 bases and J 8 bases, with 10 bases left between them. CDR1 is MDHEN, CDR2 SYDVKM, per germline. CDR3 region: CASSFQQGEKLFF. The CDR3 region has the DNA TGTGCCAGCAGTTTTCAGCAGGGCGAAAAACTGTTTTTT.

The chain has TRBV7-2 and TRBJ2-2; 12 bases map to TRBD2. The CDR3 sequence is 17 residues long. CDR1 is SGHTA and CDR2 is FQGNSA in the germline V gene. V shed 5 bases and J 6 bases; nucleotides not matched to a gene: 10. CDR3 amino acids: CASSPPGLAGGSGELFF. The CDR3 region has the DNA TGTGCCAGCAGCCCCCCGGGACTAGCGGGCGGCTCCGGGGAGCTGTTTTTT.

The chain couples TRBV29-1 to TRBJ1-2, with a tentative D call TRBD1 (6 bases). The germline V and J ends were trimmed by 1 base and 4 bases, with 16 bases remaining between them. CDR1 SQVTM and CDR2 ANQGSEA come from the germline V gene. The CDR3 length is 15 residues. CDR3 DNA sequence: TGCAGCGTTGAAGGCGCCGGGACACCTACCTATGGCTACACCTTC. Protein product: CSVEGAGTPTYGYTF.

V is TRBV7-9 and J is TRBJ2-2; D is possibly TRBD2 (6 bases). Germline CDR1 and CDR2: SEHNR and FQNEAQ (reference sequence). The CDR3 loop spans 13 amino acids. The germline V and J ends were trimmed by 10 bases and 7 bases, with 16 bases remaining between them. This chain's CDR3 is CATRTSSFGELFF. In nucleotides, the CDR3 is TGTGCCACAAGAACTAGCTCATTCGGGGAGCTGTTTTTT.